This TCR beta chain was retrieved from a study of OX40 agonist ivuxolimab in advanced cancers. Study in general: Patient treatment consisted of intravenous ivuxolimab administration every 2 weeks at 0.01 to 10 mg/kg. Overall study results and limits: More expanded clones were found, on average, in CD8+ than in CD4+ T cells. At 0.1 to 3.0 mg/kg, clonal expansion of CD4+ and CD8+ blood T cells had occurred by week 6.

Produced via immunoSEQ multiplex PCR; TCRdb's table is partial and in-frame only. The data show around 140,000 clones, approximately 90% seen once. V shed 3 bases and J shed 6 bases, with 8 bases lying between them. This CDR3 is built from 12 residues. CDR1 is MNHEY and CDR2 is SMNVEV in the germline V gene (reference sequence). On this clone itself: The antigen is unknown.

The gene calls are TRBV27 and TRBJ1-1, with D possibly matching TRBD1 (5 bases). The origin of this receptor is an adult with an advanced solid tumor such as melanoma, head and neck, liver or kidney cancer. The material sequenced was CD4+ or CD8+ T cells sorted from blood, taken in a trial of the OX40 agonist ivuxolimab. The chain's CDR3 is CASSLWGSEAFF. CDR3 DNA sequence: TGTGCCAGCAGTTTGTGGGGGTCTGAAGCTTTCTTT.